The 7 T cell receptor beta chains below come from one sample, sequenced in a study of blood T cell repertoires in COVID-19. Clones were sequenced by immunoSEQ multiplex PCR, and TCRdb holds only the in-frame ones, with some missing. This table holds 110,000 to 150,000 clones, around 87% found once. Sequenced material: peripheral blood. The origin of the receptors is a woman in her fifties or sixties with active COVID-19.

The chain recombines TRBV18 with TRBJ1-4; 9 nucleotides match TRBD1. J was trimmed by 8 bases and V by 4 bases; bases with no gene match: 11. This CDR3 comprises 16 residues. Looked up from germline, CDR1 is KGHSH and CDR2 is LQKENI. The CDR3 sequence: CASSLFRTGETEKLFF. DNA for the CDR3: TGTGCCAGCTCACTTTTTCGGACAGGGGAGACGGAAAAACTGTTTTTT.

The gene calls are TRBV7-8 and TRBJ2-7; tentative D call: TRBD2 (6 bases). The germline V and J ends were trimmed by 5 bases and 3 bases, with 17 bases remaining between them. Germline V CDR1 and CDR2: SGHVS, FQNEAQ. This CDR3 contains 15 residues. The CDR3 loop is CASSARDSTVYEQYF. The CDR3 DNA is TGTGCCAGCAGCGCGCGGGACTCTACCGTCTACGAGCAGTACTTC. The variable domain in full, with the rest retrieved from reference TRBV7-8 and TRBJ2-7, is GAGVSQSPRYKVAKRGQDVALRCDPISGHVSLFWYQQALGQGPEFLTYFQNEAQLDKSGLPSDRFFAERPEGSVSTLKIQRTQQEDSAVYLCASSARDSTVYEQYFGPGTRLTVT.

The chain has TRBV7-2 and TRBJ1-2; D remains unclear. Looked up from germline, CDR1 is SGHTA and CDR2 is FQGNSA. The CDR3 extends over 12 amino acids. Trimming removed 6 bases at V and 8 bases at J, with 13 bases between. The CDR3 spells CASSWAGVGYTF. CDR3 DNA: TGTGCCAGCAGTTGGGCCGGGGTCGGCTACACCTTC.

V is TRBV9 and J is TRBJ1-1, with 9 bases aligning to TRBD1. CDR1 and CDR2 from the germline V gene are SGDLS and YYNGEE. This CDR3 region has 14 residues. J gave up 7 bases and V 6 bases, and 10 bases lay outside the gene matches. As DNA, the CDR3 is TGTGCCAGCACCGTGGGACAGGGTGTGAGTGAAGCTTTCTTT. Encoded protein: CASTVGQGVSEAFF.

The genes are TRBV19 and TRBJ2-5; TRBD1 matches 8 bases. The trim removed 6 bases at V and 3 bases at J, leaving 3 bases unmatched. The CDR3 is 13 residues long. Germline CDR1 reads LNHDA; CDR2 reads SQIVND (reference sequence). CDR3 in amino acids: CASSPGQEETQYF. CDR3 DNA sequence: TGTGCCAGTAGCCCGGGACAGGAAGAGACCCAGTACTTC. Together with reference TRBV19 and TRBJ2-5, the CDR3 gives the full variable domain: DGGITQSPKYLFRKEGQNVTLSCEQNLNHDAMYWYRQDPGQGLRLIYYSQIVNDFQKGDIAEGYSVSREKKESFPLTVTSAQKNPTAFYLCASSPGQEETQYFGPGTRLLVL.

CDR3 DNA sequence: TGTGCCAGCAGCCTCGGGACTAGCGGGAGGAGGGAGCAGTTCTTC. Its translation: CASSLGTSGRREQFF. The V call is TRBV3-1 (or the pseudogene TRBV3-2), the J call TRBJ2-1; the match to TRBD2 covers 15 bases. Trimming at V came to 4 bases and at J to 10 bases, leaving 5 bases not matched to a gene. This CDR3 spans 15 amino acids. CDR1 is LGHDT and CDR2 is YNNKEL in the germline V gene (reference sequence).

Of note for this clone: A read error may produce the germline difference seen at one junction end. The CDR3 sequence: CASSPTGQGYSEQFF. CDR3 in DNA: TGTGCCAGCAGCCCGACAGGGCAAGGGTACAGTGAGCAGTTCTTC. V and J are TRBV5-6 and TRBJ2-1, with 7 bases that match TRBD1. Germline lookup yields CDR1 SGHDT and CDR2 YYEEEE. This CDR3 spans 15 amino acids. Complete variable domain (other parts from reference TRBV5-6 and TRBJ2-1): DAGVTQSPTHLIKTRGQQVTLRCSPKSGHDTVSWYQQALGQGPQFIFQYYEEEERQRGNFPDRFSGHQFPNYSSELNVNALLLGDSALYLCASSPTGQGYSEQFFGPGTRLTVL.